The following is a TCR beta chain sequence with its context. A much larger clone lies one base from this, so it may be a read error. The record originates from a study of T cells in Graves' hyperthyroidism and ophthalmopathy. Germline V gene lookup returns CDR1 MRHNA and CDR2 SNTAGT. This CDR3 is 15 amino acids long. From RNA transcripts, TCR beta CDR3 regions were amplified. When the TCR CDR3 underwent first-round RT-PCR, the HTBI primer set was used. TCRdb ran MiXCR on the multiplex PCR reads and lists one entry per CDR3 protein. The table records about 510,000 distinct CDR3 sequences, around 43% of them present only once.

The clonotype was recovered from an adult woman with Graves' disease, either hyperthyroidism or ophthalmopathy (not recorded which). J is TRBJ2-7 and V is TRBV6-4; D is unresolved. What was sequenced was peripheral blood or thyroid tissue (not recorded which). CDR3 nucleotide sequence: TGTGCCAGCAGTGACTCGCTAAAGCCTTCCTACGGGCAGTACTTC. Translated, it gives CASSDSLKPSYGQYF.